This entry lists 3 T cell receptor beta chains sequenced from one sample in a study of blood T cell repertoires in COVID-19. Profiling relied on immunoSEQ multiplex PCR, and the TCRdb table lists in-frame clones only, not all of them. In the table there are 150,000 or so clones, approximately 90% of which are singletons. Sequencing used peripheral blood. These receptors were collected from a young man with acute or convalescent COVID-19.

The chain is built from TRBV11-2 and TRBJ1-2; D is unresolved. Germline V gives CDR1 SGHAT, CDR2 FQNNGV. With 1 base removed from V and 4 bases from J, the gap between germline ends came to 19 bases. This CDR3 region has 17 residues. The CDR3 is CASSLGVQASHRYGYTF. In nucleotides, the CDR3 is TGTGCCAGCAGCTTAGGGGTCCAGGCCAGTCATCGCTATGGCTACACCTTC.

The chain combines TRBV5-1 with TRBJ1-6; no firm D call. Germline CDR1 SGHRS, CDR2 YFSETQ. This CDR3 spans 14 amino acids. Between the trimmed V and J ends, which lost 5 bases and 4 bases, there was a span of 10 bases. CDR3 sequence: CASSSQVYNSPLHF. CDR3 sequence (DNA): TGCGCCAGCAGTTCTCAGGTTTATAATTCACCCCTCCACTTT.

The chain has TRBV19 and TRBJ2-7; TRBD1 might be the D (6 bases). This CDR3 region has 13 residues. Germline V gene sequence: CDR1 LNHDA, CDR2 SQIVND (reference sequence). The ends were cut back, 1 base at V and 6 bases at J, with 10 bases in the middle. The DNA for the CDR3 is TGTGCCAGTAGTATAGCACAGGGTACCGAGCAGTACTTC. Protein product: CASSIAQGTEQYF.